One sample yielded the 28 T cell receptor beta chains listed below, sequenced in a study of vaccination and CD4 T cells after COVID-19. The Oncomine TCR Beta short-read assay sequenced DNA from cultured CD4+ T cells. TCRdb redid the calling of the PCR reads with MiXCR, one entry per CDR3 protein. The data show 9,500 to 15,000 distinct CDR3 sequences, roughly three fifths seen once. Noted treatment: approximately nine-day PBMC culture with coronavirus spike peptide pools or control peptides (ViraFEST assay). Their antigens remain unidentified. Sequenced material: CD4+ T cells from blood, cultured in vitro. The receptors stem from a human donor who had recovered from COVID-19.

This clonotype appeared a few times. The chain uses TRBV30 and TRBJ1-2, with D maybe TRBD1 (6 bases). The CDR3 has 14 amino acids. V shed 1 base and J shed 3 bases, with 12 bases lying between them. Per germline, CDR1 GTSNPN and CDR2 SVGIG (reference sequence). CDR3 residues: CAWSGDQGHYGYTF. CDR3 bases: TGTGCCTGGAGTGGGGACCAGGGGCACTATGGCTACACCTTC. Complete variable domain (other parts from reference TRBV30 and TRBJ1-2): SQTIHQWPATLVQPVGSPLSLECTVEGTSNPNLYWYRQAAGRGLQLLFYSVGIGQISSEVPQNLSASRPQDRQFILSSKKLLLSDSGFYLCAWSGDQGHYGYTFGSGTRLTVV.

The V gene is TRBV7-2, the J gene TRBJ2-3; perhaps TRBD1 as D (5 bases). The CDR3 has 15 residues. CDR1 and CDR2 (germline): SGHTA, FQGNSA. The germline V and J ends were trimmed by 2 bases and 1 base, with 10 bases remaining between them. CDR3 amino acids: CASSLSREGTDTQYF. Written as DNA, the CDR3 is TGTGCCAGCAGCTTATCCAGGGAAGGCACAGATACGCAGTATTTT.

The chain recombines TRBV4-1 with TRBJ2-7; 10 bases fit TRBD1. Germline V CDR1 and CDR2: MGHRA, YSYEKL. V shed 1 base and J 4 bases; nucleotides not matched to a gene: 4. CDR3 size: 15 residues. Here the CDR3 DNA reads TGCGCCAGCAGCCAAGTCGGACAGGGGGATTACGAGCAGTACTTC. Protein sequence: CASSQVGQGDYEQYF.

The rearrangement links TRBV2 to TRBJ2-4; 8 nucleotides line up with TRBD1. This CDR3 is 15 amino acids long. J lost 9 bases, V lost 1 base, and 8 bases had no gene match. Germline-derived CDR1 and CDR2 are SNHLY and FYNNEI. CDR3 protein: CASSEGRPGGFIQYF. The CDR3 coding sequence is TGTGCCAGCAGTGAAGGGCGCCCAGGGGGCTTCATTCAGTACTTC.

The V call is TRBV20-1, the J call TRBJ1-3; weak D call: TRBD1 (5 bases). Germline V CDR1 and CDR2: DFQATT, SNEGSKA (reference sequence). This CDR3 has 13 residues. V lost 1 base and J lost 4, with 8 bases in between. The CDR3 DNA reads TGCAGTGCTAGAGTTGGGGGGGGAAACACCATATATTTT. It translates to CSARVGGGNTIYF.

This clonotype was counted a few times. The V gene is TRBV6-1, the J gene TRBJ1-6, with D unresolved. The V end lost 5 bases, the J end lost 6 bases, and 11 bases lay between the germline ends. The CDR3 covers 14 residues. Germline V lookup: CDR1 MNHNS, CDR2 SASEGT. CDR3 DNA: TGTGCCAGCAGTCCCCTCCAGACTAATTCACCCCTCCACTTT. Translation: CASSPLQTNSPLHF.

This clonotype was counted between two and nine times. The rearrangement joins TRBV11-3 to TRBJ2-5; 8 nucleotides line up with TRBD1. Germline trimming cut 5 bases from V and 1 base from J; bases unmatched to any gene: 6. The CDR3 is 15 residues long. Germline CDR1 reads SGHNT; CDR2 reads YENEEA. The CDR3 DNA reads TGTGCCAGCAGCCTGACAGGGGCGCTCCAAGAGACCCAGTACTTC. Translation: CASSLTGALQETQYF.

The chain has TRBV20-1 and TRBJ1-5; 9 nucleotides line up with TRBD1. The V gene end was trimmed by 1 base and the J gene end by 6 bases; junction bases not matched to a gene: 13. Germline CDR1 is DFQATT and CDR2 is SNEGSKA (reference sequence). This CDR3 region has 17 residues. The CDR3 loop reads CSARGGTGGGGAQPQHF. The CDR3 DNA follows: TGCAGTGCTAGAGGGGGTACAGGGGGCGGAGGGGCTCAGCCCCAGCATTTT.

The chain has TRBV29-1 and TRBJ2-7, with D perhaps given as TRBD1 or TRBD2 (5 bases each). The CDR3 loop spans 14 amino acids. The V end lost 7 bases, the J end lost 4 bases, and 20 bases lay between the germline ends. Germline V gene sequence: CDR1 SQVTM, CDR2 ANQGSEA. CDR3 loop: CSASGTANIYEQYF. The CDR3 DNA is TGCAGCGCCTCAGGGACGGCGAACATATACGAGCAGTACTTC.

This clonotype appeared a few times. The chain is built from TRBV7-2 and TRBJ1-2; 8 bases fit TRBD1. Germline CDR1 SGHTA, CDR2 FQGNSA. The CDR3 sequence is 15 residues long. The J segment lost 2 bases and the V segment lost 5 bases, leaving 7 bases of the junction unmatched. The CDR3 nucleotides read TGTGCCAGCAGCCGCGTTCAGGGGGCCAACTATGGCTACACCTTC. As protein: CASSRVQGANYGYTF.

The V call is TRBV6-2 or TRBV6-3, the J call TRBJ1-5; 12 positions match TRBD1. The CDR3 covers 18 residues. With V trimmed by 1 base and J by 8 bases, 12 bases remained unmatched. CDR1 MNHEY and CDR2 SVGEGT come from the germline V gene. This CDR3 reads CASSYLLPGTGGLKPQHF. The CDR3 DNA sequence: TGTGCCAGCAGTTACTTGCTCCCCGGGACAGGGGGCCTGAAGCCCCAGCATTTT.

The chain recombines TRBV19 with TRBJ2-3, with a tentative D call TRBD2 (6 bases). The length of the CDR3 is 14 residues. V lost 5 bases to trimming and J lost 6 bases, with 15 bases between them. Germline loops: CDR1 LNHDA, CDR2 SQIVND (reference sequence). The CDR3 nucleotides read TGTGCCAGTAGTTACCGGGACTTTGGGGATACGCAGTATTTT. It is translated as CASSYRDFGDTQYF.

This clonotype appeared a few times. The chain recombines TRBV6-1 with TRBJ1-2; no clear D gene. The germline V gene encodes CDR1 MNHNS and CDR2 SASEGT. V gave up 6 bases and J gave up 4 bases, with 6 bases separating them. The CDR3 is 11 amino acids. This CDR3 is CASSQGYGYTF. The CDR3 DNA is TGTGCCAGCAGCCAAGGCTATGGCTACACCTTC.

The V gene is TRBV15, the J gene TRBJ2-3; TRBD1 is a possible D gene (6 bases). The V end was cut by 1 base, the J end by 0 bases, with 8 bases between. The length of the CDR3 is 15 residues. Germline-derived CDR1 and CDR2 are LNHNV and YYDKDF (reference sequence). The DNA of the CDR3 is TGTGCCACCAGCAGAGGGCAGGGGAGCACAGATACGCAGTATTTT. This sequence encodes CATSRGQGSTDTQYF.

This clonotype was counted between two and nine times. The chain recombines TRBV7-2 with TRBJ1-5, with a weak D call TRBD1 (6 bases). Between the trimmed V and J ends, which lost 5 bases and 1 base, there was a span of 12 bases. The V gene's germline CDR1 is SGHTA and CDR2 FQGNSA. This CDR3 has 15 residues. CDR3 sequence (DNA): TGTGCCAGCAGCCTTACAGGGTTGAGCAATCAGCCCCAGCATTTT. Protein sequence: CASSLTGLSNQPQHF.

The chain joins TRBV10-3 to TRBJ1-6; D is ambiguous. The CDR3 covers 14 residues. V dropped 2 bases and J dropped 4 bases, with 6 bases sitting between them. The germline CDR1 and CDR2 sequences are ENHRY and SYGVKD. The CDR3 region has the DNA TGTGCCATCAGTGAGGAAAGATATAATTCACCCCTCCACTTT. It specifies CAISEERYNSPLHF.

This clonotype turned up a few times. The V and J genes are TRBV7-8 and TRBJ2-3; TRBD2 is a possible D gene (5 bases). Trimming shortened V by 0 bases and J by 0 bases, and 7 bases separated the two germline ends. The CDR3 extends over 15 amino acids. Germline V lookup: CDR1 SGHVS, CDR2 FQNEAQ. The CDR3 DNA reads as TGTGCCAGCAGCTTAGCGGGAGTAAGCACAGATACGCAGTATTTT. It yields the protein CASSLAGVSTDTQYF.

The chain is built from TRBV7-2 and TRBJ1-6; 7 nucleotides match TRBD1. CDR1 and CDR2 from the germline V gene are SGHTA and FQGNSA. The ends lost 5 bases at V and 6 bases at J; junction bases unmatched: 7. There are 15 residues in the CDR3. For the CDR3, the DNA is TGTGCCAGCAGCCTCCGACAGGGAGGTAATTCACCCCTCCACTTT. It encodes CASSLRQGGNSPLHF.

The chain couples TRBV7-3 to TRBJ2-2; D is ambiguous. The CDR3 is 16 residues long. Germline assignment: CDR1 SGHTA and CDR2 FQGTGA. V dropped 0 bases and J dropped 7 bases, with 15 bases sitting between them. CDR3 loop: CASSLTHRPKGGELFF. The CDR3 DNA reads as TGTGCCAGCAGCTTAACCCACAGACCTAAGGGCGGGGAGCTGTTTTTT.

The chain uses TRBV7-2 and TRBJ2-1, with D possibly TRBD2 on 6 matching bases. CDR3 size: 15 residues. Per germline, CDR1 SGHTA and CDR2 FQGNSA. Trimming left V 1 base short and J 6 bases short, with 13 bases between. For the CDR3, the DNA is TGTGCCAGCAGCTTAGATACGGGAGCCGGCAATGAGCAGTTCTTC. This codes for CASSLDTGAGNEQFF.

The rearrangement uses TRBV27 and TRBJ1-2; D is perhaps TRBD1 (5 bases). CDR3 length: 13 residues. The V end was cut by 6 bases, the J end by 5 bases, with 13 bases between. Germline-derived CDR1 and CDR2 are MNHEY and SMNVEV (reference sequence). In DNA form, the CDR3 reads TGTGCCAGCAGCGTGGGGACGGGGTATGGCTACACCTTC. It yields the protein CASSVGTGYGYTF.

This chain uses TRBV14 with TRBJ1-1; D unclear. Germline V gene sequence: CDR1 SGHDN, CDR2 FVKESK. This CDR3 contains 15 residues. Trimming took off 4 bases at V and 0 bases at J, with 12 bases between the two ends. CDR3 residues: CASSRAPSVNTEAFF. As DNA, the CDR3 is TGTGCCAGCAGCCGGGCCCCCAGTGTGAACACTGAAGCTTTCTTT. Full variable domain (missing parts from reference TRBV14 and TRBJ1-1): EAGVTQFPSHSVIEKGQTVTLRCDPISGHDNLYWYRRVMGKEIKFLLHFVKESKQDESGMPNNRFLAERTGGTYSTLKVQPAELEDSGVYFCASSRAPSVNTEAFFGQGTRLTVV.

CDR3 amino acids: CASGLSQGSVNQPQHF. For the CDR3, the DNA is TGTGCTAGTGGTTTGTCGCAGGGGTCGGTCAATCAGCCCCAGCATTTT. The genes are TRBV12-5 and TRBJ1-5; weak D call: TRBD1 (6 bases). This CDR3 comprises 16 residues. Germline loops: CDR1 LGHNT, CDR2 FRNRAP. Trimming left V 2 bases short and J 3 bases short, with 14 bases between.

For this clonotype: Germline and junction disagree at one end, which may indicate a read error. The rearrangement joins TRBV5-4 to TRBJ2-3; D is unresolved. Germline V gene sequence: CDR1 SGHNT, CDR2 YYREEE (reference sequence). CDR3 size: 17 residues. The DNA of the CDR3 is TGTGCCGGCAGCTTTGGTAGATCGGGTCTTGGTACAGATACGCAGTATTTT. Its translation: CAGSFGRSGLGTDTQYF.

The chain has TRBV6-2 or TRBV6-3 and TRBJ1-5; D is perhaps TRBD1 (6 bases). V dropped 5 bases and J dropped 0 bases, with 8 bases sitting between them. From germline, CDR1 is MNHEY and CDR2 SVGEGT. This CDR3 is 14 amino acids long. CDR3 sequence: CASSKTGSNQPQHF. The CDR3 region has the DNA TGTGCCAGCAGTAAGACAGGTAGCAATCAGCCCCAGCATTTT.

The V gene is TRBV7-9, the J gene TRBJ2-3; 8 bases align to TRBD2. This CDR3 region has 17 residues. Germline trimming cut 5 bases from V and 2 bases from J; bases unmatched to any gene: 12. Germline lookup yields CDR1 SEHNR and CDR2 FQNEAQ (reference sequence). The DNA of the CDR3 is TGTGCCAGCAGCCCGACGATAGCGGGGCAGGACACAGATACGCAGTATTTT. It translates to CASSPTIAGQDTDTQYF.

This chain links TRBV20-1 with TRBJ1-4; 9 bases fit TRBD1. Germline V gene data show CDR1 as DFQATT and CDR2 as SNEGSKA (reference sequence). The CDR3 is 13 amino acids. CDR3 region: CSPRGTGKEKLFF. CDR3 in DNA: TGCAGCCCGAGGGGGACAGGGAAAGAAAAACTGTTTTTT.

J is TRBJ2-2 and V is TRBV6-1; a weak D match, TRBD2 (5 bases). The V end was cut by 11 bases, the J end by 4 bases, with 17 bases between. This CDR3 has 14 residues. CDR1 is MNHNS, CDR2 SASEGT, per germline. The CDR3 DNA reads TGTGCCGGACGGACCTCGAGGGCCACCGGGGAGCTGTTTTTT. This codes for CAGRTSRATGELFF.